These 8 T cell receptor beta chains were sequenced from one sample in a study of CD8+ T cells in alopecia areata. Once RNA had been extracted, it was reverse transcribed into cDNA to act as the sequencing template. The method was immunoSEQ multiplex PCR; TCRdb's version includes in-frame clones alone and lacks a portion of them. The sample has fewer than 250,000 clones; roughly 60% are singletons. The treatment denotes: oral pan-JAK inhibitor, 5-10 mg twice daily. Sequencing was performed on CD4+ T cells sorted from blood, taken at week 24, from a patient treated with tofacitinib. The receptors originated from a human donor with alopecia areata.

The chain carries TRBV15 and TRBJ2-2; the D gene is possibly TRBD1 (5 bases). Trimming shortened V by 3 bases and J by 6 bases, and 14 bases separated the two germline ends. CDR3 length: 15 residues. Germline CDR1 is LNHNV and CDR2 is YYDKDF (reference sequence). The CDR3 region is CATSSPQGIAGELFF. Here the CDR3 DNA reads TGTGCCACCAGCAGCCCCCAGGGAATCGCCGGGGAGCTGTTTTTT. Complete variable domain (other parts from reference TRBV15 and TRBJ2-2): DAMVIQNPRYQVTQFGKPVTLSCSQTLNHNVMYWYQQKSSQAPKLLFHYYDKDFNNEADTPDNFQSRRPNTSFCFLDIRSPGLGDTAMYLCATSSPQGIAGELFFGEGSRLTVL.

V usage is TRBV7-2 and J usage is TRBJ1-2; 9 bases line up with TRBD1. This CDR3 is built from 15 residues. The germline V gene encodes CDR1 SGHTA and CDR2 FQGNSA. V trimming: 5 bases; J trimming: 4 bases; junction bases outside the gene matches: 8. The CDR3 region is CASSPRQGESYGYTF. CDR3 in DNA: TGTGCCAGCAGCCCTAGACAGGGGGAAAGCTATGGCTACACCTTC.

This sequence joins TRBV29-1 and TRBJ1-2; TRBD1 is a possible D gene (5 bases). Germline CDR1 is SQVTM and CDR2 is ANQGSEA. V shed 5 bases and J shed 2 bases, with 12 bases lying between them. This CDR3 spans 13 amino acids. CDR3 in amino acids: CSVPERGNYGYTF. The CDR3 bases are TGCAGCGTTCCAGAGCGGGGGAACTATGGCTACACCTTC.

This clone was detected a few times. The chain couples TRBV5-5 to TRBJ1-5; TRBD1 matches 9 bases. After removal of 0 bases from V and 5 bases from J, the junction contained 3 bases not matched to a gene. The CDR3 runs to 15 residues. CDR1 is SGHKS, CDR2 YYEKEE, per germline (reference sequence). This CDR3 reads CASSLDGTGYQPQHF. CDR3 bases: TGTGCCAGCAGCTTGGATGGGACAGGGTATCAGCCCCAGCATTTT.

The chain carries TRBV6-6 and TRBJ1-1; D call uncertain. The V gene lost 6 bases and the J gene lost 0 bases, with 8 bases spanning the gap. The V gene's germline CDR1 is MNHNY and CDR2 SVGAGI (reference sequence). The CDR3 is 13 residues long. The CDR3 spells CASRKHMNTEAFF. Here the CDR3 DNA reads TGTGCCAGCAGAAAACACATGAACACTGAAGCTTTCTTT.

This clone was seen a handful of times. The chain links TRBV7-2 to TRBJ1-6; weak D call: TRBD1 (6 bases). The CDR3 sequence is 15 residues long. V was trimmed by 5 bases and J by 9 bases, leaving 17 bases between them. Germline CDR1 reads SGHTA; CDR2 reads FQGNSA. CDR3 coding DNA: TGTGCCAGCAGCCCTAATCAGGGGCTGAGTTCACCCCTCCACTTT. Translating gives CASSPNQGLSSPLHF.

The chain links TRBV13 to TRBJ2-2; no definite D call. Germline V lookup: CDR1 PRHDT, CDR2 FYEKMQ (reference sequence). V was clipped by 3 bases and J by 7 bases, with 12 bases between them. This CDR3 has 14 residues. The CDR3 coding sequence is TGTGCCAGCAGCTTCCAGAGACTTGGCGGGGAGCTGTTTTTT. Protein: CASSFQRLGGELFF.

The chain links TRBV10-3 to TRBJ2-6, with 8 bases matching TRBD1. The V segment lost 10 bases and the J segment 0 bases; nucleotides outside the gene matches: 17. The CDR3 is 19 amino acids. Germline assignment: CDR1 ENHRY and CDR2 SYGVKD. The DNA of the CDR3 is TGTGCCACCCCACTACTACCGGGACAGGAAAGCTCTGGGGCCAACGTCCTGACTTTC. It codes for CATPLLPGQESSGANVLTF.